The 6 T cell receptor beta chains in this list originate from one sample, sequenced in a study of T cell changes during pregnancy in multiple sclerosis. Sequenced by immunoSEQ multiplex PCR; TCRdb stores in-frame clones only, minus some. The sample contains approximately 130,000 clones, about 95% of which appear only once. Source: peripheral blood, taken after pregnancy. These receptors all stem from a female donor with multiple sclerosis, enrolled in a pregnancy study.

The chain recombines TRBV27 with TRBJ2-1, with 11 bases matching TRBD1. J was trimmed by 8 bases and V by 0 bases; bases with no gene match: 6. Germline loops: CDR1 MNHEY, CDR2 SMNVEV (reference sequence). CDR3 size: 16 residues. The CDR3 reads CASSLSRGQGVDEQFF. DNA for the CDR3: TGTGCCAGCAGTTTATCCAGGGGACAGGGGGTCGATGAGCAGTTCTTC.

This clone was observed once. This rearrangement joins TRBV6-1 to TRBJ2-1, with a weak D call TRBD1 (5 bases). Trimming removed 4 bases at V and 2 bases at J, with 12 bases between. The germline V gene encodes CDR1 MNHNS and CDR2 SASEGT. This CDR3 contains 15 residues. The CDR3 DNA is TGTGCCAGCAGTGCCCAGGGAACCACCTACAATGAGCAGTTCTTC. Residues: CASSAQGTTYNEQFF.

This rearrangement joins TRBV30 to TRBJ1-2; 8 bases fit TRBD1. Germline V gene sequence: CDR1 GTSNPN, CDR2 SVGIG (reference sequence). The CDR3 loop spans 13 amino acids. With V trimmed by 2 bases and J by 6 bases, 5 bases remained unmatched. In nucleotides, the CDR3 is TGTGCCTGGAGTCCAGGGGGCGCGGATGGCTACACCTTC. It specifies CAWSPGGADGYTF. Full variable domain (outside the CDR3, taken from reference TRBV30 and TRBJ1-2): SQTIHQWPATLVQPVGSPLSLECTVEGTSNPNLYWYRQAAGRGLQLLFYSVGIGQISSEVPQNLSASRPQDRQFILSSKKLLLSDSGFYLCAWSPGGADGYTFGSGTRLTVV.

CDR3: CASSRRVGISYEQYF. The CDR3 coding sequence is TGTGCCAGCAGTCGCAGGGTGGGGATCTCCTACGAGCAGTACTTC. This sequence joins TRBV28 and TRBJ2-7; TRBD1 is a possible D gene (5 bases). The V gene's germline CDR1 is MDHEN and CDR2 SYDVKM. The V and J ends lost 5 bases and 0 bases respectively, with 14 bases between them. There are 15 residues in the CDR3.

The gene calls are TRBV6-5 and TRBJ2-4; 7 positions match TRBD2. Trimming cost V 8 bases and J 2 bases; bases outside gene matches: 9. The CDR3 runs to 15 residues. Germline CDR1 MNHEY, CDR2 SVGAGI. The CDR3 coding sequence is TGTGCCAGCTCTCCAGCGGGGCGGTCCAAAAACATTCAGTACTTC. It is translated as CASSPAGRSKNIQYF.

The V call is TRBV5-1, the J call TRBJ2-7; 8 nucleotides align to TRBD1. Per germline, CDR1 SGHRS and CDR2 YFSETQ. CDR3 length: 13 amino acids. V was clipped by 0 bases and J by 7 bases; unmatched bases: 3. CDR3 in DNA: TGCGCCAGCAGCTTGGCTACAGGGGGGGAGCAGTACTTC. As protein: CASSLATGGEQYF.